The text below deals with one T cell receptor beta chain. Its target is unknown. Method: immunoSEQ multiplex PCR; TCRdb's copy keeps in-frame clones and lacks some. The sample lists a few thousand clones, roughly 84% occurring once. The data belong to a study of T cells and copy number aberrations in small-cell lung cancer. Study-wide findings and caveats: All specimens were formalin-fixed paraffin-embedded tissue, prone to sequencing artifacts.

All donors had upfront surgery, without preoperative chemotherapy or radiotherapy, and never received immunotherapy. Germline CDR1 reads GTSNPN; CDR2 reads SVGIG (reference sequence). The CDR3 extends over 14 amino acids. Trimming removed 0 bases from V and 3 bases from J, with 12 bases in between. This receptor was obtained from a man aged 65 to 79 with small cell lung cancer. The chain couples TRBV30 to TRBJ2-7; D gene unclear. The sample comprised normal tissue next to the tumor. The CDR3 sequence is CAWSVRPVNYEQYF. As DNA, the CDR3 is TGTGCCTGGAGTGTACGGCCAGTTAACTACGAGCAGTACTTC.